This TCR beta chain was sequenced during a study of blood T cell repertoires in COVID-19. Participants were aged about 18 to 90 years from some 24 US areas. Grouping used clinical history reported by participants in a survey and questionnaire. Recovered participants had two consecutive negative NP/OP PCR tests, healthcare professional clearance, or symptom resolution. Unmatched junction bases numbered 8, after V lost 0 bases and J lost 10 bases. The germline V gene has CDR1 GTSNPN and CDR2 SVGIG (reference sequence). CDR3 size: 15 residues. In the source study's methods: By means of reference gene primer amplification, nucleated cell counts were estimated. TCRdb keeps only in-frame clones here, not all; method: immunoSEQ multiplex PCR. Clone size and V and J calls were adopted from that table, with D and trimming inferred from the DNA. The sample holds more than 250,000 clones, around 86% seen once.

Of note for this clone: Different DNA sequences within this sample yield the same CDR3.

V usage is TRBV30 and J usage is TRBJ1-6; 8 positions match TRBD1. The TCR sequence derives from a woman between 18 and 29 years old who had recovered from COVID-19. The source material was PBMCs or T cells enriched from blood (not recorded which). CDR3 in DNA: TGTGCCTGGAGTGTACGCGGACAGGGATCCTCACCCCTCCACTTT. It translates to CAWSVRGQGSSPLHF.